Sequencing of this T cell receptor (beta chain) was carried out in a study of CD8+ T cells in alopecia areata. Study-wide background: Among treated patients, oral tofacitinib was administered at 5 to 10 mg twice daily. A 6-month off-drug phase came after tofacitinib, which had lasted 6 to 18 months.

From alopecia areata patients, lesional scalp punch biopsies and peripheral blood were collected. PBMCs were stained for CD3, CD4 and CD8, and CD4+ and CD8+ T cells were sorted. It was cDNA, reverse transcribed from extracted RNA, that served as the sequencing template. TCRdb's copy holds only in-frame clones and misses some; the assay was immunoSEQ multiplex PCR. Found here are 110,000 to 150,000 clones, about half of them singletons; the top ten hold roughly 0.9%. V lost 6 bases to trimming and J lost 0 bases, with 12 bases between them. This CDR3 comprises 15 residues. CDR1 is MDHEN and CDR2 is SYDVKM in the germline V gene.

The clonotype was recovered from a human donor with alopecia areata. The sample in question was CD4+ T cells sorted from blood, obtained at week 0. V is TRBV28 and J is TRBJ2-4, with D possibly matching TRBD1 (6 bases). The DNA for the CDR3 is TGTGCCAGCAGACATACAGGGAAAGCCAAAAACATTCAGTACTTC. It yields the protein CASRHTGKAKNIQYF.